The count of the clone carrying this T cell receptor beta chain is one. This entry comes from a study of blood T cell repertoires in COVID-19. Per the original data handling: Reference gene primer amplification gave nucleated cell count estimates. Only in-frame clones appear in the TCRdb table, and some are missing; sequencing was by immunoSEQ multiplex PCR. The V and J calls and clone size come from that table; D and trimming were worked out from the DNA. The sample carries tens of thousands of clones, about 80% recorded once. The CDR3 sequence is 15 residues long. V was shortened by 1 base and J by 1 base, with 8 bases between the two germline ends. The germline CDR1 and CDR2 sequences are SGHRS and YFSETQ.

This TCR derives from a human donor in a cohort sampled during active COVID-19. Sequenced sample: peripheral blood. The gene calls are TRBV5-1 and TRBJ2-2; maybe TRBD2 (5 bases). The CDR3: CASSLSGVNTGELFF. CDR3 in DNA: TGCGCCAGCAGCTTGAGCGGCGTGAACACCGGGGAGCTGTTTTTT.